This T cell receptor (beta chain) originates from a study of T cell repertoires in cytomegalovirus infection. TCRdb passed the reads through MiXCR, listing each CDR3 protein once. This table has roughly 250,000 distinct CDR3 sequences, 9% to 15% appearing once. Germline CDR1 is LNHDA and CDR2 is SQIVND (reference sequence). Trimming pared 5 bases from V and 1 base from J, leaving 10 bases between. The CDR3 is 14 residues long. Regarding this clonotype: The antigen is unknown.

Findings and limits, study-wide: The ex vivo response was dominated by HLA-C-restricted CMV-specific TCR beta clonotypes.

The sequencing sample was made of PBMCs. The chain carries TRBV19 and TRBJ2-3; no reliable D call. The sequence was obtained from a human donor in good health (CMV status not recorded). Some clones in this sample may be carry-over from other donors' samples. CDR3 nucleotides: TGTGCCAGTAGTTCTGGAAGCCGCACAGATACGCAGTATTTT. It encodes CASSSGSRTDTQYF.